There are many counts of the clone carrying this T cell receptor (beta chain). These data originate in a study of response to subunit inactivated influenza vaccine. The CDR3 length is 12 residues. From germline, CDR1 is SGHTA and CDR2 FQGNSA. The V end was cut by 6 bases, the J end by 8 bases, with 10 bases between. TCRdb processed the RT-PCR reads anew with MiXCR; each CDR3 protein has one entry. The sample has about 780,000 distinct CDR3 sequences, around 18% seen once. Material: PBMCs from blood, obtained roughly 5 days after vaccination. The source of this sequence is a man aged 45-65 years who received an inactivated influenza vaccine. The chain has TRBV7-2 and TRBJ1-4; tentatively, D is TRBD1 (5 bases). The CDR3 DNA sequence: TGTGCCAGCAGTTTGGAGGGGGAAAAACTGTTTTTT. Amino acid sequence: CASSLEGEKLFF. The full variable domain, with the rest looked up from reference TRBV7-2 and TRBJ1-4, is GAGVSQSPSNKVTEKGKDVELRCDPISGHTALYWYRQSLGQGLEFLIYFQGNSAPDKSGLPSDRFSAERTGGSVSTLTIQRTQQEDSAVYLCASSLEGEKLFFGSGTQLSVL.